This TCR beta chain was recovered during a study of T cell changes during pregnancy in multiple sclerosis. The V and J ends lost 6 bases and 6 bases respectively, with 13 bases between them. This CDR3 region has 13 residues. CDR1 is ENHRY, CDR2 SYGVKD, per germline. The method was immunoSEQ multiplex PCR; TCRdb's version includes in-frame clones alone and lacks a portion of them. The sample records some 31,000 clones, 91% being singletons. Specimen: CD8+ T cells from peripheral blood mononuclear cells, collected in the second trimester of pregnancy. The TCR comes from a female donor in good health, enrolled as a control in a pregnancy study. V and J are TRBV10-3 and TRBJ2-3, with no clear D. This CDR3 is CAISSVSADTQYF. The CDR3 region has the DNA TGTGCCATCAGCTCGGTCTCCGCCGATACGCAGTATTTT.